A selection of T cell receptor beta chains follows, all from one sample in a study of early T cells in non-severe SARS-CoV-2 infection. TCRdb passed the 5' RACE reads through MiXCR, listing each CDR3 protein once. The table has about 59,000 distinct CDR3 sequences, around 12% seen once. The source material was whole blood. These receptors originate from an adult who was a healthcare worker with PCR-confirmed SARS-CoV-2 infection or an uninfected control (not recorded which). CDR3s include the opening cysteine and the closing phenylalanine or tryptophan. Each record gives: D gene, CDR3 length, V gene, clone size, J gene, CDR3 DNA, CDR3 protein. D genes are given only for firm matches. Only some rows state a clone size, as once, few, many or a class for expanded clones.

>NA|15|TRBV7-9|few|TRBJ2-1
TGTGCCAGCAGCCACCCAGCAGGGATGTTCAATGAGCAGTTCTTC
CASSHPAGMFNEQFF
>TRBD2|14|TRBV7-9|few|TRBJ2-7
TGTGCCAGCAGCGATTGGGGTAGCGGGAGCGGACAGTACTTC
CASSDWGSGSGQYF
>NA|15|TRBV28|many|TRBJ1-5
TGTGCCAGCAGTCCCCCCCGGGGGATCAATCAGCCCCAGCATTTT
CASSPPRGINQPQHF
>TRBD2|16|TRBV14|many|TRBJ2-5
TGTGCCAGCAGCCACTGGACTAGCGGGAGAGGAGAGACCCAGTACTTC
CASSHWTSGRGETQYF
>NA|15|TRBV5-4|many|TRBJ2-1
TGTGCCAGCAGCTTGGCGGGGACTGAGGGCCATGAGCAGTTCTTC
CASSLAGTEGHEQFF
>TRBD1|13|TRBV12-3/TRBV12-4|few|TRBJ1-2
TGTGCCAGCAGCCCCCCCGGGACAGGGGGCTACACCTTC
CASSPPGTGGYTF
>NA|14|TRBV6-5|few|TRBJ1-2
TGTGCCAGCAGTTCCCGGACAGCTAACTATGGCTACACCTTC
CASSSRTANYGYTF
>TRBD2|14|TRBV15|NA|TRBJ2-7
TGTGCCACCAGCAGGACTAGCAGCTCCTACGAGCAGTACTTC
CATSRTSSSYEQYF
>NA|15|TRBV7-6|few|TRBJ1-5
TGTGCCAGCAGCCCCCAGGAGAACAGCAATCAGCCCCAGCATTTT
CASSPQENSNQPQHF
>NA|15|TRBV7-9|NA|TRBJ2-3
TGTGCCAGCAGCTTAGCGAGCGGGAGCACAGATACGCAGTATTTT
CASSLASGSTDTQYF
>NA|15|TRBV10-3|NA|TRBJ2-3
TGTGCCATCCAGATTTCTCCGACCCGCACAGATACGCAGTATTTT
CAIQISPTRTDTQYF
>NA|13|TRBV12-3/TRBV12-4|many|TRBJ2-2
TGTGCCAGCGACAGTTCGAACACCGGGGAGCTGTTTTTT
CASDSSNTGELFF
>NA|13|TRBV14|many|TRBJ1-1
TGTGCCAGCAGCTCAACAGGGTTCGCTGAAGCTTTCTTT
CASSSTGFAEAFF
>NA|13|TRBV9|NA|TRBJ2-7
TGTGCCAGCAGCGGTGGAGCAGGTTACGAGCAGTACTTC
CASSGGAGYEQYF
>NA|17|TRBV5-1|many|TRBJ2-7
TGCGCCAGCAGCTCCCAGAGTCGGGGGATAAACCCCTACGAGCAGTACTTC
CASSSQSRGINPYEQYF
>TRBD2|18|TRBV6-2/TRBV6-3|NA|TRBJ2-3
TGTGCCAGCAGTTACCCACCACTAGCGGGGGGCACCACAGATACGCAGTATTTT
CASSYPPLAGGTTDTQYF
>NA|15|TRBV5-1|medium-sized|TRBJ2-6
TGCGCCAGCAGCTTCGGGGGCTCTGGGGCCAACGTCCTGACTTTC
CASSFGGSGANVLTF
>NA|15|TRBV14|many|TRBJ2-5
TGTGCCAGCAGCCAAGAAGGGACCTTCCAAGAGACCCAGTACTTC
CASSQEGTFQETQYF
>NA|12|TRBV29-1|few|TRBJ1-1
TGCAGCGAGGCCAACTTGAACACTGAAGCTTTCTTT
CSEANLNTEAFF
>TRBD2|16|TRBV3-1|NA|TRBJ2-1
TGTGCCAGCAGCCCGACCCCGCAGCGGGAGGCCCGCGAGCAGTTCTTC
CASSPTPQREAREQFF
>TRBD1|13|TRBV3-1|many|TRBJ2-7
TGTGCCAGCAGCCCCGGGACAGGTTACGAGCAGTACTTC
CASSPGTGYEQYF
>NA|12|TRBV29-1|few|TRBJ2-5
TGCAGCGAGGGGACAAGCCAAGAGACCCAGTACTTC
CSEGTSQETQYF
>NA|11|TRBV29-1|few|TRBJ2-3
TGCAGCGTACCGGACCCTGATACGCAGTATTTT
CSVPDPDTQYF
>NA|13|TRBV29-1|many|TRBJ1-2
TGCAGCGTTCTCATCTGGGGGGCGGATGGCTACACCTTC
CSVLIWGADGYTF
>TRBD2|17|TRBV30|many|TRBJ2-3
TGTGCCTGGAGTGTACGGGCTAGCGGAACCTACACAGATACGCAGTATTTT
CAWSVRASGTYTDTQYF
>TRBD1|14|TRBV24-1|many|TRBJ1-5
TGTGCCACCGGGGGACAGGGATACAATCAGCCCCAGCATTTT
CATGGQGYNQPQHF
>NA|11|TRBV7-8|many|TRBJ1-2
TGTGCCAGCAGCTTAGGTGATGGCTACACCTTC
CASSLGDGYTF
>NA|14|TRBV6-2/TRBV6-3|many|TRBJ1-6
TGTGCCAGCAGTTTCCCGGGACCGTTGACACCCCTCCACTTT
CASSFPGPLTPLHF
>NA|15|TRBV6-1|many|TRBJ2-7
TGTGCCAGCAGCGTTGAACAGGGTTCCTCCTACGAGCAGTACTTC
CASSVEQGSSYEQYF
>NA|13|TRBV10-3|many|TRBJ2-5
TGTGCCATCAGTGAGTCAATGTCTGAGACCCAGTACTTC
CAISESMSETQYF
>NA|11|TRBV19|NA|TRBJ2-7
TGTGCCAGTAGTATTGGACAGGAGCAGTACTTC
CASSIGQEQYF
>NA|11|TRBV18|many|TRBJ1-1
TGTGCCAGCTCAGCCGGAACTGAAGCTTTCTTT
CASSAGTEAFF
>TRBD2|21|TRBV19|many|TRBJ2-3
TGTGCCAGTAGTATAGATCTGGAGACTAGCATCCAGATGCTTTACACAGATACGCAGTATTTT
CASSIDLETSIQMLYTDTQYF
>TRBD2|16|TRBV18|few|TRBJ2-5
TGTGCCAGCTCACCATGGGCTAGCGGAGCTGAAGAGACCCAGTACTTC
CASSPWASGAEETQYF
>TRBD2|19|TRBV10-2|few|TRBJ2-5
TGCGCCAGCGCAAACGGGAGGGGACTAGCGGGGGGACCACAAGAGACCCAGTACTTC
CASANGRGLAGGPQETQYF
>TRBD2|14|TRBV12-3/TRBV12-4|NA|TRBJ2-1
TGTGCCAGTCGGGGGGTCCACGGTCCGGTTGAGCAGTTCTTC
CASRGVHGPVEQFF